The sample holds many counts of the clone carrying this T cell receptor beta chain. What it binds is unknown. The data were obtained in a study of human T cells and chemical hapten exposure. Study background: Patients, largely female, had alopecia areata, totalis or universalis. General study points: Patch test score rose with PT1 expanded TCRs, significant at 8, 16, 32, not 4.

The time point was: pre-sensitization, week 0. Noted treatment: therapeutic diphenylcyclopropenone sensitization with weekly scalp DPC. Prior to each patch test being applied, blood was drawn. V lost 6 bases, J lost 10 bases, and 12 bases lay in between. The germline V gene has CDR1 MNHNS and CDR2 SASEGT. The CDR3 contains 11 residues. In the study's own analysis: About 97,000 TCRs per sample was the median, with a range of roughly 23,224 to 750,000. TCRdb recomputed calls from the RACE reads with MiXCR, one row per CDR3 protein. TCRdb, not the authors, supplied the V and J calls. The sample has about 51,000 distinct CDR3 sequences, about a tenth seen once; the top ten hold around 15%.

J is TRBJ1-1 and V is TRBV6-1, with D hard to call. This TCR was sampled from a middle-aged woman with alopecia areata. Some clones in this sample may be carry-over from other donors' samples. Here the sequenced sample was whole blood, taken in connection with sensitization to the hapten diphenylcyclopropenone (DPC). DNA of the CDR3: TGTGCCAGCAGATACTTTGAGACAGCTTTCTTT. Encoded protein: CASRYFETAFF.